What follows are 14 T cell receptor beta chains derived from one specimen sequenced in a study of blood T cell repertoires in COVID-19 (dated by TCRdb to 2018 to 2021). The library was prepared using the immunoSEQ multiplex PCR assay. Entries here come from immuneACCESS through TCRdb and include only in-frame sequences with V and J called. Some clones fail to appear in such tables; in the studies checked, an unresolved V gene covers under half of the shortfall, and the cause of the remainder is unknown. This sample is represented by roughly 55,000 clones; about nine tenths of them were singletons. In total, the top ten clones hold approximately 14% of the sample. What was sequenced was peripheral blood. The receptor source for this set is a human donor with active COVID-19. The donor label of this sample is uncertain.

The chain is built from TRBV4-1 and TRBJ1-1; the match to TRBD1 covers 7 bases. The CDR3 is 16 amino acids. Losses at the gene ends were 3 bases for V and 3 bases for J; bases not matched to a gene: 10. Germline lookup yields CDR1 MGHRA and CDR2 YSYEKL. The CDR3 loop reads CASSHLNRGPYTEAFF. Here the CDR3 DNA reads TGCGCCAGCAGCCATCTAAACAGGGGACCGTACACTGAAGCTTTCTTT.

The table lists this clone with a count of one. The chain has TRBV25-1 and TRBJ1-2; D uncertain. This CDR3 region has 16 residues. Trimming took off 4 bases at V and 0 bases at J, with 15 bases between the two ends. Germline CDR1 and CDR2: MGHDK and SYGVNS. The DNA of the CDR3 is TGTGCCAGCAGTGGGAAGACACCAATTTCTAACTATGGCTACACCTTC. Its protein product is CASSGKTPISNYGYTF.

The rearrangement joins TRBV18 to TRBJ2-1, with 11 positions matching TRBD2. Germline values: CDR1 KGHSH, CDR2 LQKENI. V lost 6 bases to trimming and J lost 6 bases; unmatched junction nucleotides: 7. The CDR3 totals 15 residues. Here the CDR3 reads CASSPGTSGPNEQFF. CDR3 sequence (DNA): TGTGCCAGCTCCCCCGGGACTAGCGGTCCCAATGAGCAGTTCTTC.

The rearrangement uses TRBV29-1 and TRBJ1-2, with TRBD1 matching over 7 bases. J lost 8 bases, V lost 6 bases, and 12 bases had no gene match. Germline lookup yields CDR1 SQVTM and CDR2 ANQGSEA. The CDR3 totals 13 residues. The CDR3 DNA follows: TGCAGCGTCGAGGGGGCCCGGGCGGAAGGCTACACCTTC. It codes for CSVEGARAEGYTF. Filled out from reference TRBV29-1 and TRBJ1-2, the complete variable domain reads SAVISQKPSRDICQRGTSLTIQCQVDSQVTMMFWYRQQPGQSLTLIATANQGSEATYESGFVIDKFPISRPNLTFSTLTVSNMSPEDSSIYLCSVEGARAEGYTFGSGTRLTVV.

CDR3 amino acids: CAWNSQGANEQYF. The CDR3 DNA reads TGTGCCTGGAACAGTCAGGGGGCCAACGAGCAGTACTTC. The rearrangement joins TRBV30 to TRBJ2-7, with 8 nucleotides matching TRBD1. The V segment lost 4 bases and the J segment 5 bases; nucleotides outside the gene matches: 7. The V gene's germline CDR1 is GTSNPN and CDR2 SVGIG (reference sequence). The CDR3 is 13 amino acids.

V usage is TRBV3-1 (or the pseudogene TRBV3-2) and J usage is TRBJ1-1; D not resolved. The ends were cut back, 1 base at V and 6 bases at J, with 9 bases in the middle. The CDR3 totals 13 residues. Germline CDR1 is LGHDT and CDR2 is YNNKEL (reference sequence). CDR3 sequence: CASSQVGSAEAFF. CDR3 coding DNA: TGTGCCAGCAGCCAAGTCGGGAGCGCTGAAGCTTTCTTT.

The genes are TRBV15 and TRBJ2-7; D perhaps matches TRBD1 (5 bases). Per the germline V gene, CDR1 is LNHNV and CDR2 is YYDKDF (reference sequence). With 3 bases removed from V and 6 bases from J, the gap between germline ends came to 9 bases. The CDR3 is 12 amino acids. The CDR3 DNA reads TGTGCCACCAGCAGTAGAACAGGCGAGCAGTACGTC. It is translated as CATSSRTGEQYV.

The V and J genes are TRBV25-1 and TRBJ1-5; 7 bases line up with TRBD1. This CDR3 region has 15 residues. The germline CDR1 and CDR2 sequences are MGHDK and SYGVNS. Unmatched junction bases numbered 7, after V lost 6 bases and J lost 2 bases. This CDR3 reads CASRQTGSGNQPQHF. CDR3 coding DNA: TGTGCCAGCAGGCAGACAGGGAGTGGCAATCAGCCCCAGCATTTT.

The chain couples TRBV10-3 to TRBJ1-6, with a possible D match to TRBD1 (5 bases). Germline V CDR1 and CDR2: ENHRY, SYGVKD. The CDR3 is made up of 13 amino acids. Trimming removed 6 bases from V and 8 bases from J, with 11 bases in between. The CDR3 DNA reads as TGTGCCATCAGGGCGGTAGGGGATTCACCCCTCCACTTT. Protein product: CAIRAVGDSPLHF.

This clone was recorded once. The gene calls are TRBV28 and TRBJ2-7, with D tentatively TRBD1 (5 bases). Germline values: CDR1 MDHEN, CDR2 SYDVKM. V lost 7 bases and J lost 6, with 10 bases in between. CDR3 length: 11 residues. CDR3 in DNA: TGTGCCAGCACTCAGGGTCCCGAGCAGTACTTC. It is translated as CASTQGPEQYF.

The chain employs TRBV7-9 and TRBJ2-3, with D maybe TRBD2 (5 bases). The CDR3 is 16 amino acids. V was shortened by 5 bases and J by 0 bases, with 15 bases between the two germline ends. CDR1 is SEHNR, CDR2 FQNEAQ, per germline (reference sequence). Here the CDR3 DNA reads TGTGCCAGCAGCCCCCTCAGCGGCAGTAGCACAGATACGCAGTATTTT. Translation gives CASSPLSGSSTDTQYF.

V and J are TRBV2 and TRBJ2-7, with a tentative D call TRBD2 (5 bases). Germline V gives CDR1 SNHLY, CDR2 FYNNEI. The CDR3 has 11 residues. Deletions cut 8 bases from V and 3 bases from J, with 8 bases between. The CDR3 reads CASGLHYEQYV. The CDR3 DNA sequence: TGTGCCAGCGGACTGCACTACGAGCAGTACGTC.

The chain employs TRBV5-1 and TRBJ1-3; no definite D call. Trimming left V 1 base short and J 4 bases short, with 9 bases between. This CDR3 contains 14 residues. Germline loops: CDR1 SGHRS, CDR2 YFSETQ. The CDR3, as DNA: TGCGCCAGCAGCTTGTACAGTGAGGGAAACACCATATATTTT. Residues: CASSLYSEGNTIYF.

This chain uses TRBV11-1 with TRBJ1-1, with D possibly matching TRBD1 (5 bases). V was cut by 1 base and J by 5 bases, with 11 bases left in between. CDR3 size: 14 residues. Germline CDR1 is SGHAT and CDR2 is FQDESV (reference sequence). CDR3 coding DNA: TGTGCCAGCAGCTTAGAAGGGGTCTGGACTGAAGCTTTCTTT. Amino acids: CASSLEGVWTEAFF.